This entry lists 9 T cell receptor beta chains sequenced from one sample in a study of OX40 agonist ivuxolimab in advanced cancers. Library preparation used the immunoSEQ multiplex PCR assay. TCRdb provides this immuneACCESS table in a form limited to in-frame rearrangements. Some clones are lacking; in checked studies, under half of them reflect an unresolved V gene, and why the rest are absent is not known. For this sample there are about 85,000 clones; about nine tenths appear just once. The ten largest account for 0.3% to 0.4% of the sample. The sample was CD4+ or CD8+ T cells sorted from blood, taken in a trial of the OX40 agonist ivuxolimab. Source of these receptors: an adult with an advanced solid tumor such as melanoma, head and neck, liver or kidney cancer.

The V gene is TRBV5-5, the J gene TRBJ2-7, with D possibly being TRBD1 or TRBD2 (5 bases each). From germline, CDR1 is SGHKS and CDR2 YYEKEE (reference sequence). V dropped 2 bases and J dropped 6 bases, with 9 bases sitting between them. This CDR3 region has 12 residues. CDR3 residues: CASSFGGGEQYF. The CDR3 coding sequence is TGTGCCAGCAGCTTCGGTGGGGGCGAGCAGTACTTC.

The V call is TRBV18, the J call TRBJ2-5; 7 bases match TRBD1. The CDR3 consists of 13 residues. The junction had 3 bases not matched to a gene; V was cut back by 5 bases and J by 3 bases. In germline, CDR1 is KGHSH, CDR2 LQKENI. This CDR3 is CASSSTGEETQYF. In nucleotides, the CDR3 is TGTGCCAGCTCATCCACAGGGGAAGAGACCCAGTACTTC.

The gene calls are TRBV5-1 and TRBJ1-1; D not resolved. Germline V gene data show CDR1 as SGHRS and CDR2 as YFSETQ. The CDR3 sequence is 14 residues long. V was shortened by 1 base and J by 5 bases, with 12 bases between the two germline ends. The chain's CDR3 is CASSLIRDRTEAFF. Written as DNA, the CDR3 is TGCGCCAGCAGCTTGATACGGGATCGGACTGAAGCTTTCTTT.

This clone was recorded only once. The CDR3 here is CASSPTRIFDNYGYTF. CDR3 nucleotides: TGTGCCAGCTCACCGACACGCATTTTTGATAACTATGGCTACACCTTC. The chain is built from TRBV18 and TRBJ1-2, with D unclear. Germline CDR1 KGHSH, CDR2 LQKENI. V lost 3 bases to trimming and J lost 1 base, with 15 bases between them. There are 16 residues in the CDR3. Filled out from reference TRBV18 and TRBJ1-2, the complete variable domain reads NAGVMQNPRHLVRRRGQEARLRCSPMKGHSHVYWYRQLPEEGLKFMVYLQKENIIDESGMPKERFSAEFPKEGPSILRIQQVVRGDSAAYFCASSPTRIFDNYGYTFGSGTRLTVV.

About this clone: The same CDR3 can be traced to other DNA sequences in this sample. This chain links TRBV2 with TRBJ1-1; a possible D gene is TRBD1 (6 bases). The germline gives CDR1 SNHLY, CDR2 FYNNEI. V lost 9 bases and J 0 bases, leaving 20 bases between the germline ends. The CDR3 loop spans 16 amino acids. CDR3 bases: TGTGCCAGTTTATTCAGGGGAAATCGGATGAACACTGAAGCTTTCTTT. It is translated as CASLFRGNRMNTEAFF.

The chain has TRBV11-2 and TRBJ1-5; no clear D gene. The germline V and J ends were trimmed by 5 bases and 0 bases, with 11 bases remaining between them. CDR3 length: 15 amino acids. In germline, CDR1 is SGHAT, CDR2 FQNNGV. Here the CDR3 DNA reads TGTGCCAGCAGCCTTACCGCTATTAGCAATCAGCCCCAGCATTTT. Protein: CASSLTAISNQPQHF.

The J gene is TRBJ1-2, the V gene TRBV6-1; D call uncertain. V gave up 9 bases and J gave up 5 bases, with 1 base separating them. From germline, CDR1 is MNHNS and CDR2 SASEGT. The CDR3 consists of 8 residues. This CDR3 reads CARYGYTF. CDR3 nucleotides: TGTGCCAGGTATGGCTACACCTTC.

The V and J genes are TRBV5-1 and TRBJ2-5, with D perhaps TRBD1 (6 bases). Germline V gene lookup returns CDR1 SGHRS and CDR2 YFSETQ. This CDR3 is built from 16 residues. Trimming pared 2 bases from V and 5 bases from J, leaving 19 bases between. The CDR3 nucleotides read TGCGCCAGCAGCTTTGGCGGTGGGGGCGAGATGGAGACCCAGTACTTC. It codes for CASSFGGGGEMETQYF.

The V call is TRBV19, the J call TRBJ1-1, with unresolved D. Germline CDR1 is LNHDA and CDR2 is SQIVND (reference sequence). Trimming removed 3 bases from V and 10 bases from J, with 9 bases in between. CDR3 length equals 11 residues. DNA for the CDR3: TGTGCCAGTAGTATTAAGGGTCGAGCTTTCTTT. It translates to CASSIKGRAFF.